Listed below are T cell receptor beta chains from one sample, sequenced in a study of shared clonotypes between healthy human individuals. TCRdb's copy holds only in-frame clones and misses some; the assay was immunoSEQ multiplex PCR. The sample records about 2.2 million clones, 93% being singletons. Source material: naive CD8+ T cells from PBMCs. Receptor source: a man between 18 and 35 years old in good health. Some clones in this sample may be carry-over from other donors' samples. Each CDR3 is given with its conserved first and last residue. Fields, in order: V gene, clone size, J gene, D gene, CDR3 protein, CDR3 DNA. A D gene is named only where the DNA matches it firmly. Size tells how often a clone was seen (once, few, many) or the class of an expanded clone, and some rows leave it out.

v_gene: TRBV19
abundance: -
j_gene: TRBJ2-2
d_gene: -
CDR3aa: CASSTLDSPTGELFF
CDR3nt: TGTGCCAGTAGTACGCTGGACAGTCCCACCGGGGAGCTGTTTTTT

v_gene: TRBV14
abundance: few
j_gene: TRBJ1-5
d_gene: -
CDR3aa: CASSRASNQPQHF
CDR3nt: TGTGCCAGCAGCCGGGCGAGCAATCAGCCCCAGCATTTT

v_gene: TRBV29-1
abundance: -
j_gene: TRBJ2-1
d_gene: TRBD2
CDR3aa: CSVDGRAYNEQFF
CDR3nt: TGCAGCGTTGACGGGAGGGCCTACAATGAGCAGTTCTTC

v_gene: TRBV5-5
abundance: -
j_gene: TRBJ2-3
d_gene: -
CDR3aa: CASSSWTVTDTQYF
CDR3nt: TGTGCCAGCAGCTCATGGACAGTCACAGATACGCAGTATTTT

v_gene: TRBV7-7
abundance: -
j_gene: TRBJ2-7
d_gene: -
CDR3aa: CASSTQTGPSYEQYF
CDR3nt: TGTGCCAGCAGCACCCAGACCGGCCCATCCTACGAGCAGTACTTC

v_gene: TRBV28
abundance: -
j_gene: TRBJ2-2
d_gene: TRBD2
CDR3aa: CASSLLAGSNTGELFF
CDR3nt: TGTGCCAGCAGTTTACTAGCGGGTTCGAACACCGGGGAGCTGTTTTTT

v_gene: TRBV27
abundance: once
j_gene: TRBJ2-7
d_gene: TRBD1
CDR3aa: CASSIGGGYEQYF
CDR3nt: TGTGCCAGCAGCATAGGGGGCGGCTACGAGCAGTACTTC

v_gene: TRBV30
abundance: -
j_gene: TRBJ2-3
d_gene: -
CDR3aa: CAWTSTDTQYF
CDR3nt: TGTGCCTGGACATCCACAGATACGCAGTATTTT

v_gene: TRBV9
abundance: -
j_gene: TRBJ2-3
d_gene: -
CDR3aa: CASSVDGDDTDTQYF
CDR3nt: TGTGCCAGCAGCGTAGACGGGGACGACACAGATACGCAGTATTTT

v_gene: TRBV6-5
abundance: -
j_gene: TRBJ2-2
d_gene: -
CDR3aa: CASSPQTGSGELFF
CDR3nt: TGTGCCAGCAGCCCTCAAACAGGGTCCGGGGAGCTGTTTTTT

v_gene: TRBV10-3
abundance: -
j_gene: TRBJ2-7
d_gene: -
CDR3aa: CAISIDSLYEQYF
CDR3nt: TGTGCCATCAGCATTGACTCCCTCTACGAGCAGTACTTC

v_gene: TRBV21-1
abundance: -
j_gene: TRBJ2-2
d_gene: -
CDR3aa: CASSYHIRGVRDTGELFF
CDR3nt: TGTGCCAGCAGCTACCATATTCGGGGAGTTCGGGACACCGGGGAGCTGTTTTTT

v_gene: TRBV28
abundance: -
j_gene: TRBJ2-7
d_gene: -
CDR3aa: CASTSFHRVYEQYF
CDR3nt: TGTGCCAGCACCTCATTCCACCGGGTGTACGAGCAGTACTTC

v_gene: TRBV7-8
abundance: -
j_gene: TRBJ2-1
d_gene: -
CDR3aa: CASSLAYRYSYNEQFF
CDR3nt: TGTGCCAGCAGCTTAGCCTATCGGTACTCCTACAATGAGCAGTTCTTC

v_gene: TRBV5-4
abundance: -
j_gene: TRBJ2-3
d_gene: TRBD2
CDR3aa: CASSIAGDADTQYF
CDR3nt: TGTGCCAGCAGCATAGCGGGAGACGCAGATACGCAGTATTTT

v_gene: TRBV29-1
abundance: -
j_gene: TRBJ1-2
d_gene: TRBD1
CDR3aa: CSLLDRDVGGYTF
CDR3nt: TGCAGCCTACTGGACAGGGACGTGGGGGGCTACACCTTC

v_gene: TRBV4-3
abundance: -
j_gene: TRBJ2-7
d_gene: TRBD2
CDR3aa: CASSQVLAGQYEQYF
CDR3nt: TGCGCCAGCAGCCAAGTCCTAGCGGGACAATACGAGCAGTACTTC

v_gene: TRBV15
abundance: -
j_gene: TRBJ2-3
d_gene: -
CDR3aa: CATSRVTTDTQYF
CDR3nt: TGTGCCACCAGCAGAGTTACCACAGATACGCAGTATTTT

v_gene: TRBV10-3
abundance: -
j_gene: TRBJ2-7
d_gene: -
CDR3aa: CAISVAGLTYEQYF
CDR3nt: TGTGCCATCAGTGTCGCCGGACTCACCTACGAGCAGTACTTC

v_gene: TRBV7-2
abundance: -
j_gene: TRBJ1-1
d_gene: TRBD1
CDR3aa: CASSLSGQANTEAFF
CDR3nt: TGTGCCAGCAGCCTTAGTGGACAGGCCAACACTGAAGCTTTCTTT

v_gene: TRBV7-9
abundance: -
j_gene: TRBJ2-7
d_gene: TRBD1
CDR3aa: CASSSPAGGSYEQYF
CDR3nt: TGTGCCAGCAGCTCACCCGCAGGGGGCAGCTACGAGCAGTACTTC

v_gene: TRBV6-1
abundance: -
j_gene: TRBJ1-4
d_gene: -
CDR3aa: CASSDSPAWDEKLFF
CDR3nt: TGTGCCAGCAGTGACTCCCCGGCGTGGGATGAAAAACTGTTTTTT

v_gene: TRBV28
abundance: -
j_gene: TRBJ2-1
d_gene: -
CDR3aa: CASSLSTRPEFF
CDR3nt: TGTGCCAGCAGTTTATCGACTCGACCCGAGTTCTTC

v_gene: TRBV6-1
abundance: -
j_gene: TRBJ2-7
d_gene: TRBD1
CDR3aa: CASSEAHTGAYEQYF
CDR3nt: TGTGCCAGCAGTGAAGCGCATACAGGGGCCTACGAGCAGTACTTC

v_gene: TRBV7-9
abundance: -
j_gene: TRBJ2-7
d_gene: -
CDR3aa: CASSSRSAYYEQYF
CDR3nt: TGTGCCAGCAGCTCACGAAGCGCCTACTACGAGCAGTACTTC

v_gene: TRBV14
abundance: -
j_gene: TRBJ1-1
d_gene: -
CDR3aa: CASSRVQLVGGEAFF
CDR3nt: TGTGCCAGCAGCCGCGTCCAACTGGTGGGAGGTGAAGCTTTCTTT

v_gene: TRBV29-1
abundance: -
j_gene: TRBJ1-4
d_gene: -
CDR3aa: CSVDPCRRTTEKLFF
CDR3nt: TGCAGCGTTGACCCCTGTAGAAGGACCACGGAAAAACTGTTTTTT

v_gene: TRBV28
abundance: -
j_gene: TRBJ2-1
d_gene: -
CDR3aa: CASSLWTGANNEQFF
CDR3nt: TGTGCCAGCAGTTTATGGACTGGCGCCAACAATGAGCAGTTCTTC

v_gene: TRBV9
abundance: -
j_gene: TRBJ2-6
d_gene: TRBD1
CDR3aa: CASSGTRDRASGANVLTF
CDR3nt: TGTGCCAGCAGCGGAACCCGGGACAGGGCTTCTGGGGCCAACGTCCTGACTTTC

v_gene: TRBV19
abundance: -
j_gene: TRBJ1-1
d_gene: -
CDR3aa: CASSISTDTRNTEAFF
CDR3nt: TGTGCCAGTAGTATCAGTACGGACACCCGGAACACTGAAGCTTTCTTT

v_gene: TRBV11-2
abundance: -
j_gene: TRBJ2-7
d_gene: TRBD2
CDR3aa: CASSLDGSGRAGEQYF
CDR3nt: TGTGCCAGCAGCTTAGATGGATCAGGGAGAGCGGGAGAGCAGTACTTC

v_gene: TRBV13
abundance: -
j_gene: TRBJ2-2
d_gene: TRBD1
CDR3aa: CASSSRAGTANTGELFF
CDR3nt: TGTGCCAGCAGCTCACGAGCCGGGACAGCGAACACCGGGGAGCTGTTTTTT